This is a list of T cell receptor beta chains from one sample in a study of T cell repertoires in cytomegalovirus infection. Their antigen targets remain unknown. One entry per CDR3 protein, called by TCRdb with MiXCR from the reads. The table shows 900,000 to 950,000 distinct CDR3 sequences, with around 30% occurring only once. The material was cultured CD8+ T cells from PBMCs, obtained from culture after CMV antigen stimulation. Receptor source: a human donor in good health (CMV status not recorded). Some clones in this sample may be carry-over from other donors' samples. The CDR3 runs from the conserved cysteine through the conserved F or W. The D gene is left open where the match is weak. Rows give clone size only sometimes, using once, few, many, or a class for an expanded clone.

clone size	V gene	J gene	D gene	CDR3 DNA	CDR3 protein
few	TRBV19	TRBJ1-1	.	TGTGCCAGTAGTAGCCTTAGGGGAGAGGGTGAAGCTTTCTTT	CASSSLRGEGEAFF
.	TRBV27	TRBJ2-3	.	TGTGCCAGCAGTTTCGCAGGGGCTTCCACAGATACGCAGTATTTT	CASSFAGASTDTQYF
few	TRBV6-1	TRBJ1-3	.	TGTGCCAGCAGTGTAGGGGGGCCAGGAAACACCATATATTTT	CASSVGGPGNTIYF
.	TRBV7-2	TRBJ1-4	TRBD1	TGTGCCAGCAGCAGTCCGGGACAGGGTTCAGGAAAACTGTTTTTT	CASSSPGQGSGKLFF
.	TRBV2	TRBJ2-1	TRBD2	TGTGCCAGCATTTCCTGGGAAGCGGGGGATTACAATGAGCAGTTCTTC	CASISWEAGDYNEQFF
.	TRBV4-2	TRBJ2-4	.	TGTGCCAGCAGCCAAGTTCCTATTATCGCAGGGTCGGAAGACAAAAACATTCAGTACTTC	CASSQVPIIAGSEDKNIQYF
many	TRBV7-2	TRBJ1-1	.	TGTGCCAGCAGCTTCACCGGGACACCCGCAAACACTGAAGCTTTCTTT	CASSFTGTPANTEAFF
.	TRBV27	TRBJ2-1	TRBD2	TGTGCCAGCAGGCGCAGTAGTGGGGGGGGGAATGAGCAGTTCTTC	CASRRSSGGGNEQFF
.	TRBV7-6	TRBJ2-7	TRBD1	TGTGCCAGCAGCCCTCCAGGGGGAACCCGGCAAGGGCAGTACTTC	CASSPPGGTRQGQYF
.	TRBV5-4	TRBJ2-3	TRBD2	TGTGCCAGCAGCCCTTATATGGTGGGAGGGAGTCCAGATACGCAGTATTTT	CASSPYMVGGSPDTQYF
.	TRBV10-1	TRBJ2-7	.	TGCGCCAGCAGCATTGGAGTCACCACCGAGCAGTACTTC	CASSIGVTTEQYF
few	TRBV9	TRBJ2-6	TRBD2	TGTGCCAGCAGCCTCCGACTAGCGTGGGATCAGAAGTCTGGGGCCAACGTCCTGACTTTC	CASSLRLAWDQKSGANVLTF
few	TRBV10-3	TRBJ1-4	.	TGTGCCATCAGTGAGACTAAGACACTTAGAACGGGGAGTGAAAAACTGTTTTTT	CAISETKTLRTGSEKLFF
.	TRBV13	TRBJ2-3	TRBD2	TGTGCCAGCAGCTTAACCACTGGACTAGCGGGAGGGGTAGATACGCAGTATTTT	CASSLTTGLAGGVDTQYF
many	TRBV6-6	TRBJ2-1	TRBD2	TGTGCCAGCGCGCGGACTAGCGGGGGGGAGCAGTTCTTC	CASARTSGGEQFF
.	TRBV4-1	TRBJ1-1	TRBD1	TGCGCCAGCAGCCAAGCAGGGGGCTTGAACACTGAAGCTTTCTTT	CASSQAGGLNTEAFF